A selection of T cell receptor beta chains follows, all from one sample in a study of blood T cell repertoires in COVID-19. TCRdb's table, derived via immunoSEQ multiplex PCR, lists solely in-frame clones and lacks some. The sample has around 100,000 clones, 84% seen once. The specimen sequenced was peripheral blood. The receptor source for this set is a man aged 60 to 69 with acute or convalescent COVID-19. The CDR3 runs from the conserved cysteine through the conserved F or W. D genes are given only for firm matches. Size is omitted from some rows. Given values are once, few, many or a class for expanded clones.

NA	TRBV5-4	TRBJ1-3	NA	CASSTDRERNTIYF	TGTGCCAGCAGCACGGACAGAGAAAGGAACACCATATATTTT
NA	TRBV6-1	TRBJ2-5	NA	CASSEFAGWQETQYF	TGTGCCAGCAGTGAATTCGCAGGTTGGCAAGAGACCCAGTACTTC
NA	TRBV5-6	TRBJ1-3	TRBD1	CASSSGTGFSGNTIYF	TGTGCCAGCAGTTCCGGGACAGGTTTCTCTGGAAACACCATATATTTT
NA	TRBV25-1	TRBJ1-3	NA	CASNQGIGNTIYF	TGTGCCAGTAATCAGGGGATTGGAAACACCATATATTTT
few	TRBV7-9	TRBJ1-4	NA	CASSLGGTSEEKLFF	TGTGCCAGCAGCTTGGGGGGGACAAGTGAAGAAAAACTGTTTTTT
NA	TRBV29-1	TRBJ1-1	TRBD1	CSVADRGRSEAFF	TGCAGCGTTGCCGACAGGGGGCGGTCCGAAGCTTTCTTT
NA	TRBV5-1	TRBJ1-1	NA	CASSLVFGQLNTEAFF	TGCGCCAGCAGCTTGGTGTTTGGGCAGTTGAACACTGAAGCTTTCTTT
once	TRBV7-8	TRBJ1-1	NA	CASSLYVGGLSMNTEAFF	TGTGCCAGCAGCTTATATGTGGGGGGTCTCTCCATGAACACTGAAGCTTTCTTT
NA	TRBV14	TRBJ2-2	TRBD1	CASSPLTGAVTGELFF	TGTGCCAGCAGCCCTCTAACAGGGGCTGTGACCGGGGAGCTGTTTTTT
NA	TRBV4-3	TRBJ1-4	TRBD1	CASSLGPGQASEKLFF	TGCGCCAGCAGCTTGGGTCCGGGACAGGCTAGTGAAAAACTGTTTTTT
NA	TRBV7-9	TRBJ1-2	NA	CATRVFYGYTF	TGTGCCACCCGGGTTTTCTATGGCTACACCTTC
NA	TRBV21-1	TRBJ1-5	NA	CASSIDLVQPQHF	TGTGCCAGCAGCATAGACTTGGTTCAGCCCCAGCATTTT
NA	TRBV11-2	TRBJ2-1	TRBD1	CASSSDRAHEQFF	TGTGCCAGCAGCTCGGACAGGGCCCATGAGCAGTTCTTC
NA	TRBV5-4	TRBJ2-2	TRBD1	CASSLGGTGGTGELFF	TGTGCCAGCAGCTTGGGGGGGACAGGGGGAACCGGGGAGCTGTTTTTT
NA	TRBV10-3	TRBJ1-2	NA	CAISDRDGTGTF	TGTGCCATCAGTGACAGGGACGGGACTGGCACCTTC
once	TRBV5-4	TRBJ2-3	TRBD2	CASSPSTSGITDTQYF	TGTGCCAGCAGCCCCTCGACTAGCGGGATCACAGATACGCAGTATTTT
NA	TRBV10-3	TRBJ1-1	TRBD1	CAISESRQGNTEAFF	TGTGCCATCAGTGAGTCTCGACAGGGCAACACTGAAGCTTTCTTT
NA	TRBV5-1	TRBJ2-2	TRBD2	CASSRTSGRAAELFF	TGCGCCAGCAGCAGGACTAGCGGGAGGGCCGCGGAGCTGTTTTTT